This TCR beta chain is drawn from a study of shared clonotypes between healthy human individuals. This CDR3 has 13 residues. Germline lookup yields CDR1 MDHEN and CDR2 SYDVKM. Germline trimming cut 9 bases from V and 0 bases from J; bases unmatched to any gene: 4. Remarks on this clone: Antigen unknown. Other DNA variants within this sample encode the same CDR3.

Using immunoSEQ multiplex PCR, the repertoire was profiled, and TCRdb retains in-frame clones only, with some absent. The sample lists 950,000 to 1,200,000 clones; roughly 80% were seen once. Overall study results and limits: The study found lower generation probabilities in non-shared clonotypes than in those shared by all four donors.

The V gene is TRBV28, the J gene TRBJ2-7; 8 nucleotides line up with TRBD2. The TCR comes from a man aged 18 to 30 in good health. Some clones in this sample may be carry-over from other donors' samples. The sequencing input was memory CD4+ T cells from PBMCs. Subset reported: CD45RA-negative fraction. CDR3 DNA: TGTGCCAGTTTAGCGGGAAGCTCCTACGAGCAGTACTTC. This sequence encodes CASLAGSSYEQYF.